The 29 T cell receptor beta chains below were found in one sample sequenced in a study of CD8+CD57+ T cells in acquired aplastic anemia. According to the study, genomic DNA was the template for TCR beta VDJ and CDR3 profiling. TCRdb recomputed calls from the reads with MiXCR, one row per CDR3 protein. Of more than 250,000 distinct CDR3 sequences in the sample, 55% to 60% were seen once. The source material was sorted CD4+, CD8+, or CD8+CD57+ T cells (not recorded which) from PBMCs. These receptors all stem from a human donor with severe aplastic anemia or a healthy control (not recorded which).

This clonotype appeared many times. The CDR3 region is CASSEDTPNYGYTF. The CDR3 nucleotides read TGTGCCAGCAGTGAAGACACTCCTAACTATGGCTACACCTTC. The chain uses TRBV2 and TRBJ1-2; no reliable D call. This CDR3 has 14 residues. With 1 base removed from V and 0 bases from J, the gap between germline ends came to 6 bases. Germline V lookup: CDR1 SNHLY, CDR2 FYNNEI.

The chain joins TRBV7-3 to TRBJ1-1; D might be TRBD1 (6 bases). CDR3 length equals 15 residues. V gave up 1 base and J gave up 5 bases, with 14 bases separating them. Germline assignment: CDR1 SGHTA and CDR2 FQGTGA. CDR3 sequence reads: CASSLRSGGGTEAFF. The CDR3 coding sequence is TGTGCCAGCAGCTTAAGGTCCGGAGGGGGGACTGAAGCTTTCTTT.

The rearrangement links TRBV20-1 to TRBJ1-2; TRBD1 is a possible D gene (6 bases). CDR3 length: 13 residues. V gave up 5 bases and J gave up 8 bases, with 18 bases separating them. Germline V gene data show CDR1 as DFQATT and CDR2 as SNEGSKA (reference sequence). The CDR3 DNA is TGCAGTGCTCAATTAACAGGGCCTAGGGGCTACACCTTC. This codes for CSAQLTGPRGYTF.

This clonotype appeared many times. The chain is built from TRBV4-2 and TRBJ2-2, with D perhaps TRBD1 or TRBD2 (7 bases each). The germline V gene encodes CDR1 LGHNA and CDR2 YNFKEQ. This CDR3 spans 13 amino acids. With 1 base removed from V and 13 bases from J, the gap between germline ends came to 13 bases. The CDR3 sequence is CASSQAGGGRLFF. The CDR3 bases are TGTGCCAGCAGCCAAGCAGGGGGAGGGAGGCTGTTTTTT.

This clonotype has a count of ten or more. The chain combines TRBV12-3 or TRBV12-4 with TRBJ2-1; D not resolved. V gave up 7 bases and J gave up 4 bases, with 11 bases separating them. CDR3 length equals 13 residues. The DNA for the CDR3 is TGTGCCAGCACCCTGGGAACGTACAATGAGCAGTTCTTC. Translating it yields CASTLGTYNEQFF.

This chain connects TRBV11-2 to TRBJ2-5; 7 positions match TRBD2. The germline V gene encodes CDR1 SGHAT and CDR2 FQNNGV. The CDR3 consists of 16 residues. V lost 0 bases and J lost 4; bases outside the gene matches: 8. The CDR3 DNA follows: TGTGCCAGCAGCTTAGAAGTGCGGGGAGGGATAGAGACCCAGTACTTC. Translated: CASSLEVRGGIETQYF.

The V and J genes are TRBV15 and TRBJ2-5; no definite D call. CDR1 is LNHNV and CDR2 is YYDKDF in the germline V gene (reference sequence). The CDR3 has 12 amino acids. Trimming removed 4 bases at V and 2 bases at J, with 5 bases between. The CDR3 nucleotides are TGTGCCACCAGCAAAAGTCAAGAGACCCAGTACTTC. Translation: CATSKSQETQYF.

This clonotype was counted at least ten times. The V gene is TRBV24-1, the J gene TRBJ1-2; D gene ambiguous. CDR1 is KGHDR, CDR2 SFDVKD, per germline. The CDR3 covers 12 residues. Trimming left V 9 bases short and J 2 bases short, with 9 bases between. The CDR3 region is CATSGPNYGYTF. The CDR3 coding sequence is TGTGCCACCTCCGGACCGAACTATGGCTACACCTTC.

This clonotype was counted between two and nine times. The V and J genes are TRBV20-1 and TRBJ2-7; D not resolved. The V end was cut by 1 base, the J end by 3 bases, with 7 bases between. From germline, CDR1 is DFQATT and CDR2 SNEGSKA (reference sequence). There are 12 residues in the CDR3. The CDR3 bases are TGCAGTGCTAGAGGACCAGTCTACGAGCAGTACTTC. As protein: CSARGPVYEQYF.

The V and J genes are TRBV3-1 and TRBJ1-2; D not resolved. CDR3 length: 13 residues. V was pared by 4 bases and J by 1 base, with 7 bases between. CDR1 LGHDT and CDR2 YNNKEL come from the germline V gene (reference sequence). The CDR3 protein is CASSPDFNYGYTF. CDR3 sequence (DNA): TGTGCCAGCAGCCCCGATTTTAACTATGGCTACACCTTC.

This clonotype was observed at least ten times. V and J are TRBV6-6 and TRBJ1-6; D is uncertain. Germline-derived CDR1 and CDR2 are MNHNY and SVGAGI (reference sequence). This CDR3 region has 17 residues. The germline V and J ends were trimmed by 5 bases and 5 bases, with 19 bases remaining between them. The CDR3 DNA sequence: TGTGCCAGCAGTCCCCCTAGGGCAGGTCGTCATAATTCACCCCTCCACTTT. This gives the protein CASSPPRAGRHNSPLHF.

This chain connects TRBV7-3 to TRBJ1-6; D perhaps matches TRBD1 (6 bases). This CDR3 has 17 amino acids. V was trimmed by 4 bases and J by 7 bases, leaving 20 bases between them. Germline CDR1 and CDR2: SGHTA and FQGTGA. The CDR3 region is CASSYPAGTPQNSPLHF. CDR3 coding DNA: TGTGCCAGCAGCTACCCGGCGGGGACACCCCAAAATTCACCCCTCCACTTT. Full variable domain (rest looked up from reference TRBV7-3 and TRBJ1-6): GAGVSQTPSNKVTEKGKYVELRCDPISGHTALYWYRQSLGQGPEFLIYFQGTGAADDSGLPNDRFFAVRPEGSVSTLKIQRTERGDSAVYLCASSYPAGTPQNSPLHFGNGTRLTVT.

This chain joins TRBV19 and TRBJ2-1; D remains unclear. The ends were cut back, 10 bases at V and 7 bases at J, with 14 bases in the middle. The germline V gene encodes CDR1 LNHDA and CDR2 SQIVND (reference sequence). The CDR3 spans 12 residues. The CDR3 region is CATKGSENEQFF. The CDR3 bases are TGTGCCACAAAAGGAAGCGAGAATGAGCAGTTCTTC.

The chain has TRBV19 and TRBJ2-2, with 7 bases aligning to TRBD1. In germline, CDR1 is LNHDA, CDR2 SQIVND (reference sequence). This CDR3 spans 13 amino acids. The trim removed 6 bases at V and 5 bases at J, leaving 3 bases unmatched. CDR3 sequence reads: CASSMTGTGELFF. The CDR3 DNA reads TGTGCCAGTAGCATGACAGGGACCGGGGAGCTGTTTTTT.

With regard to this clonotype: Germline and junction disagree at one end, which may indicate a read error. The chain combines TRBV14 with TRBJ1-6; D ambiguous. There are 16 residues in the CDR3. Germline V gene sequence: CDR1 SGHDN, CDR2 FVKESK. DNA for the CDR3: TGTGCCAGCAGCCAAGTTGGTCGCGGAGGGAATTCACCCCACCACTTT. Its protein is CASSQVGRGGNSPHHF. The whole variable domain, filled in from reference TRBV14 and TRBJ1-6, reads EAGVTQFPSHSVIEKGQTVTLRCDPISGHDNLYWYRRVMGKEIKFLLHFVKESKQDESGMPNNRFLAERTGGTYSTLKVQPAELEDSGVYFCASSQVGRGGNSPHHFGNGTRLTVT.

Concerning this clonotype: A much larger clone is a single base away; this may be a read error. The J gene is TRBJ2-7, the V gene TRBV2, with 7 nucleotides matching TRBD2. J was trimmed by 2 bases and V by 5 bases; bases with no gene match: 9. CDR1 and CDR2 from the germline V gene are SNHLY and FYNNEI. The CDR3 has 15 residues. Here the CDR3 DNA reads TGTGCCAGCAGTCCCTGGGGGGGGTCAGCCTACGAGCAGTACTTC. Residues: CASSPWGGSAYEQYF.

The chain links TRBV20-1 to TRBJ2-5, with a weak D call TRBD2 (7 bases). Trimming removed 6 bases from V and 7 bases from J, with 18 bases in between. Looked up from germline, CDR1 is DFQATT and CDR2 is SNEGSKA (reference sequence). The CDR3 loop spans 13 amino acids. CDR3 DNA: TGCAGTGCGAGAAGGGGGGGACGTTTGACCCAGTACTTC. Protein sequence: CSARRGGRLTQYF.

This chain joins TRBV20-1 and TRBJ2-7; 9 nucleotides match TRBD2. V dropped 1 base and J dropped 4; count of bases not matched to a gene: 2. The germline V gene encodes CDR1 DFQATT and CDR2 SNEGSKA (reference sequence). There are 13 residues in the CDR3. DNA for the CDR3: TGCAGTGCTAGAGTGGCGGGAGGGTACGAGCAGTACTTC. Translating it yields CSARVAGGYEQYF.

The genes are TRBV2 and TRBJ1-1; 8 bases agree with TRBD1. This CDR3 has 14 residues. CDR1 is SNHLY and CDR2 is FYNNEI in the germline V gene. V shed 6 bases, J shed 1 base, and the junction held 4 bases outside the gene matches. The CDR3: CASSRDRSNTEAFF. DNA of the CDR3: TGTGCCAGCAGCCGGGACAGGTCGAACACTGAAGCTTTCTTT.

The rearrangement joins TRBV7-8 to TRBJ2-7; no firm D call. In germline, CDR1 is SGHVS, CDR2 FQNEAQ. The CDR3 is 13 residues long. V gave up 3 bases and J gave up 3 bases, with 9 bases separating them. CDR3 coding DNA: TGTGCCAGCAGCTTTTCAGAAGTCTACGAGCAGTACTTC. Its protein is CASSFSEVYEQYF.

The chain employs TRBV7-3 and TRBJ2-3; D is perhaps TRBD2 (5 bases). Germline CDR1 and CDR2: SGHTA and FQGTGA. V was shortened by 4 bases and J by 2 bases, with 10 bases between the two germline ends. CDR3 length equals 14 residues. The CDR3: CASSSGISTDTQYF. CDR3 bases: TGTGCCAGCAGCTCCGGGATCTCCACAGATACGCAGTATTTT.

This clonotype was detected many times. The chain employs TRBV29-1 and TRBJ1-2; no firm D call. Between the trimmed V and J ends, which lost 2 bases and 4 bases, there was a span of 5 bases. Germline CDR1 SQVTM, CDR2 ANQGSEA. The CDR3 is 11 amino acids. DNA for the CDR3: TGCAGCGTTGAACTCTCCTATGGCTACACCTTC. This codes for CSVELSYGYTF.

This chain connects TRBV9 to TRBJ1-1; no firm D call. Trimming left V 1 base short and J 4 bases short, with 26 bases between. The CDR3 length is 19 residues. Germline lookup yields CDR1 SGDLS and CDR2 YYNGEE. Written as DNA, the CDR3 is TGTGCCAGCAGCGTATCACCCACTACTGACGGACGGATGAGCACTGAAGCTTTCTTT. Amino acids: CASSVSPTTDGRMSTEAFF.

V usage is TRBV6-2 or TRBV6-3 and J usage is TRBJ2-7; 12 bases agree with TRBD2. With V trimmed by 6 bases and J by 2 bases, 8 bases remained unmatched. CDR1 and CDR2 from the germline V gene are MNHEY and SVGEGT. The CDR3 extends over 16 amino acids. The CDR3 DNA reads TGTGCCAGCAGCGGTACTAGCGGGAGGACCCCCTACGAGCAGTACTTC. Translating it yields CASSGTSGRTPYEQYF.

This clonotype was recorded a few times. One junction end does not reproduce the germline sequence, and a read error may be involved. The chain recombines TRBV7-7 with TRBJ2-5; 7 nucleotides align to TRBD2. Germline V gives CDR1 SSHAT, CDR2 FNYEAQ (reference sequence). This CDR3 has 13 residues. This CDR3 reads CASSPGLGEPQYF. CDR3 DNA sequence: TGTGCTAGCAGCCCCGGACTAGGAGAGCCCCAGTACTTC. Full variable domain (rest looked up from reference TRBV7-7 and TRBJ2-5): GAGVSQSPRYKVTKRGQDVTLRCDPISSHATLYWYQQALGQGPEFLTYFNYEAQPDKSGLPSDRFSAERPEGSISTLTIQRTEQRDSAMYRCASSPGLGEPQYFGPGTRLLVL.

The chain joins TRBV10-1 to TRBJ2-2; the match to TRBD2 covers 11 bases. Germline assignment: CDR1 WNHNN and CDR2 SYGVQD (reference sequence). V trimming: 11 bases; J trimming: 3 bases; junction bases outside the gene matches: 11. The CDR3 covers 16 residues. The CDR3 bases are TGCGCCGGACAACTAGCGGGGGTTAGGTACACCGGGGAGCTGTTTTTT. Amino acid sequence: CAGQLAGVRYTGELFF.

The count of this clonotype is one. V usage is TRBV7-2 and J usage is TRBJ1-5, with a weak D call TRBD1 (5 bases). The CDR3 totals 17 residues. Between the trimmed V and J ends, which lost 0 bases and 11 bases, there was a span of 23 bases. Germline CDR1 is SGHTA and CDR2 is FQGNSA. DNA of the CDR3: TGTGCCAGCAGCTTAGCCCCTGCGGGCGGAGGGGAAGAGACCCAGCATTTT. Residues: CASSLAPAGGGEETQHF.

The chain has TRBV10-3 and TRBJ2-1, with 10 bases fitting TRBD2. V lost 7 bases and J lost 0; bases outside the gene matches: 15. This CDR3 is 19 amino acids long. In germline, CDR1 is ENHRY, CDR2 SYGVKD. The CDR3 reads CAITPRTSGKVSSYNEQFF. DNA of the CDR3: TGTGCCATCACCCCCCGGACTAGCGGAAAAGTGAGCTCCTACAATGAGCAGTTCTTC.

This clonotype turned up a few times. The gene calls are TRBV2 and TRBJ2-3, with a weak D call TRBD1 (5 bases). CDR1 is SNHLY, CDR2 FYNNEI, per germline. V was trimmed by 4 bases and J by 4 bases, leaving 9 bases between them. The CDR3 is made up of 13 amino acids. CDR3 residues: CASSGTGSDTQYF. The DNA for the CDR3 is TGTGCCAGCAGTGGAACAGGTTCAGATACGCAGTATTTT.